The present TCR beta chain was sequenced within a study of graft-versus-host responses after intestinal transplantation. Study as a whole: The transplants performed in recipients were multivisceral, liver-intestinal, or isolated intestinal. For around 3 years after anti-thymocyte globulin induction, all recipients took tacrolimus and steroids. Study-level findings and limits: HvG clone declines early post-transplant were associated with peak circulating GvH levels. Recipient marrow harbored GvH clones, some of which surfaced first in ileum or blood.

Repertoires were generated with immunoSEQ multiplex PCR, while TCRdb's copy carries only in-frame clones and drops some. Among tens of thousands of clones listed, around 92% were seen once. Notes on this clone: The target antigen is unknown.

Germline loops: CDR1 KGHSH, CDR2 LQKENI. V was clipped by 6 bases and J by 6 bases; unmatched bases: 4. The CDR3 runs to 14 residues. The specimen was PBMCs, collected about 9 months after intestinal transplant. The source of this sequence is a human patient who received an intestinal transplant, so some T cells may come from the graft donor. The rearrangement links TRBV18 to TRBJ2-1; 11 nucleotides match TRBD2. CDR3: CASSGLAELNEQFF. The CDR3 nucleotides are TGTGCCAGCTCGGGACTAGCGGAACTCAATGAGCAGTTCTTC.